This T cell receptor (beta chain) is from a study of low-dose radiotherapy and immunotherapy resistance in tumors. This clonotype has a count of ten or more. Stated time point: after trial treatment. Treatment defined: LDRT plus nivolumab, ipilimumab, low-dose cyclophosphamide and aspirin (RACIN trial). V was shortened by 2 bases and J by 2 bases, with 11 bases between the two germline ends. This CDR3 has 14 amino acids. Germline loops: CDR1 GTSNPN, CDR2 SVGIG (reference sequence). Gene-specific TRAV and TRBV primers were used for first-strand cDNA, covering alpha and beta chains. Both a constant-region primer and a V-primer adapter served to amplify TCRs across 20 to 25 PCR cycles. TCRdb passed the reads through MiXCR, listing each CDR3 protein once. The sample lists around 60,000 distinct CDR3 sequences; around 23% were seen once.

The starting material was PBMCs, obtained after low-dose radiotherapy plus immunotherapy. The source is a male donor with prostate cancer. J is TRBJ2-3 and V is TRBV30, with a weak D call TRBD1 (5 bases). CDR3 DNA: TGTGCCTGGAGTCTGGGGCAGAACACAGATACGCAGTATTTT. This codes for CAWSLGQNTDTQYF. The full variable domain, with the rest looked up from reference TRBV30 and TRBJ2-3, is SQTIHQWPATLVQPVGSPLSLECTVEGTSNPNLYWYRQAAGRGLQLLFYSVGIGQISSEVPQNLSASRPQDRQFILSSKKLLLSDSGFYLCAWSLGQNTDTQYFGPGTRLTVL.